Listed below are T cell receptor beta chains from one sample, sequenced in a study of T-cell memory formation after mild COVID-19. Each CDR3 protein gets one entry after TCRdb re-called the 5' RACE reads with MiXCR. The sample shows tens of thousands of distinct CDR3 sequences, approximately 13% of them seen only once. Sequencing input: PBMCs or a T cell subset sorted from them (not recorded which). The origin of the receptors is an adult woman who had mild COVID-19 (a few samples of this study predate the infection). Cell type and time point are not known. Each CDR3 is given with its conserved first and last residue. Each record gives: CDR3 protein, CDR3 DNA, J gene, V gene, clone size, D gene. The D gene is left open where the match is weak. For some rows the clone size is stated as once, few or many, or as a class when expanded; others skip it.

CDR3aa: CASSGNTGELFF; CDR3nt: TGTGCCTCAAGTGGGAACACCGGGGAGCTGTTTTTT; j_gene: TRBJ2-2; v_gene: TRBV30; abundance: NA; d_gene: NA
CDR3aa: CASSMGHQEQFF; CDR3nt: TGTGCCAGCAGCATGGGGCATCAGGAGCAGTTCTTC; j_gene: TRBJ2-1; v_gene: TRBV7-8; abundance: NA; d_gene: NA
CDR3aa: CASSLRDGSISTDTQYF; CDR3nt: TGTGCCAGCAGCTTGAGGGACGGTTCTATTAGCACAGATACGCAGTATTTT; j_gene: TRBJ2-3; v_gene: TRBV5-4; abundance: few; d_gene: NA
CDR3aa: CASSLTGQPYEQYF; CDR3nt: TGTGCCAGCAGCTTAACCGGACAACCCTACGAGCAGTACTTC; j_gene: TRBJ2-7; v_gene: TRBV7-9; abundance: NA; d_gene: NA
CDR3aa: CASSLTGTGTDTQYF; CDR3nt: TGTGCCAGCAGCTTAACGGGAACCGGGACAGATACGCAGTATTTT; j_gene: TRBJ2-3; v_gene: TRBV7-9; abundance: NA; d_gene: NA
CDR3aa: CASTQNGYNEQFF; CDR3nt: TGTGCCAGCACCCAAAACGGGTACAATGAGCAGTTCTTC; j_gene: TRBJ2-1; v_gene: TRBV12-3/TRBV12-4; abundance: few; d_gene: NA
CDR3aa: CASSIHWAERETDTQYF; CDR3nt: TGTGCCAGTAGTATCCATTGGGCTGAGCGGGAAACAGATACGCAGTATTTT; j_gene: TRBJ2-3; v_gene: TRBV19; abundance: few; d_gene: TRBD2
CDR3aa: CSARTELLADTQETQYF; CDR3nt: TGCAGTGCTAGAACAGAGTTACTAGCGGACACCCAAGAGACCCAGTACTTC; j_gene: TRBJ2-5; v_gene: TRBV20-1; abundance: few; d_gene: TRBD2
CDR3aa: CASSYGQSYEQYF; CDR3nt: TGTGCCAGCAGTTACGGGCAGTCCTACGAGCAGTACTTC; j_gene: TRBJ2-7; v_gene: TRBV6-5; abundance: NA; d_gene: NA
CDR3aa: CASSYSTVGGGSGYTF; CDR3nt: TGTGCCAGCAGTTACTCGACGGTGGGCGGGGGGAGTGGCTACACCTTC; j_gene: TRBJ1-2; v_gene: TRBV6-6; abundance: few; d_gene: NA
CDR3aa: CASSLGARRELFF; CDR3nt: TGTGCCAGCAGCTTGGGGGCGAGAAGGGAGCTGTTTTTT; j_gene: TRBJ2-2; v_gene: TRBV7-9; abundance: few; d_gene: NA
CDR3aa: CASSLEASGHSYNEQFF; CDR3nt: TGTGCTAGCAGCTTAGAGGCCAGCGGGCACTCCTACAATGAGCAGTTCTTC; j_gene: TRBJ2-1; v_gene: TRBV7-7; abundance: NA; d_gene: NA
CDR3aa: CASSYEYGGTNTGELFF; CDR3nt: TGTGCCAGCAGTTACGAGTATGGCGGGACGAACACCGGGGAGCTGTTTTTT; j_gene: TRBJ2-2; v_gene: TRBV6-2/TRBV6-3; abundance: NA; d_gene: NA
CDR3aa: CSASPGGATEAFF; CDR3nt: TGCAGTGCTTCCCCCGGGGGGGCCACTGAAGCTTTCTTT; j_gene: TRBJ1-1; v_gene: TRBV20-1; abundance: many; d_gene: NA
CDR3aa: CASSPTSAGRDTQYF; CDR3nt: TGTGCCAGCAGTCCAACAAGCGCCGGCCGAGATACGCAGTATTTT; j_gene: TRBJ2-3; v_gene: TRBV7-9; abundance: many; d_gene: NA
CDR3aa: CASSYPSSKWYEQYF; CDR3nt: TGTGCCAGCAGTTACCCTTCCAGTAAATGGTACGAGCAGTACTTC; j_gene: TRBJ2-7; v_gene: TRBV6-5; abundance: NA; d_gene: NA
CDR3aa: CASSPLEVRETQYF; CDR3nt: TGTGCCAGCAGCCCCTTGGAGGTGCGGGAGACCCAGTACTTC; j_gene: TRBJ2-5; v_gene: TRBV7-9; abundance: NA; d_gene: NA
CDR3aa: CSVEFPGVYNEQFF; CDR3nt: TGCAGCGTTGAATTTCCTGGGGTTTACAATGAGCAGTTCTTC; j_gene: TRBJ2-1; v_gene: TRBV29-1; abundance: few; d_gene: NA
CDR3aa: CSARDGNSGNTIYF; CDR3nt: TGCAGTGCTAGAGATGGAAACTCTGGAAACACCATATATTTT; j_gene: TRBJ1-3; v_gene: TRBV20-1; abundance: few; d_gene: NA
CDR3aa: CASSFYWSSEQETQYF; CDR3nt: TGTGCCAGCAGCTTTTACTGGTCTAGCGAGCAGGAGACGCAGTATTTT; j_gene: TRBJ2-3; v_gene: TRBV11-3; abundance: few; d_gene: NA
CDR3aa: CASSQTSGLYEQYF; CDR3nt: TGTGCCAGCAGCCAAACTAGCGGCCTCTACGAGCAGTACTTC; j_gene: TRBJ2-7; v_gene: TRBV14; abundance: few; d_gene: TRBD2
CDR3aa: CASSLAYGTDETQYF; CDR3nt: TGTGCCAGCAGCTTAGCGTATGGGACGGATGAGACCCAGTACTTC; j_gene: TRBJ2-5; v_gene: TRBV7-9; abundance: NA; d_gene: NA
CDR3aa: CASSFIQGNERNEQFF; CDR3nt: TGTGCCAGCAGCTTTATACAGGGGAACGAACGCAATGAGCAGTTCTTC; j_gene: TRBJ2-1; v_gene: TRBV5-6; abundance: NA; d_gene: TRBD1
CDR3aa: CASSYLLGRTPYEQYF; CDR3nt: TGTGCCAGCAGTTACCTTTTAGGCAGGACCCCCTACGAGCAGTACTTC; j_gene: TRBJ2-7; v_gene: TRBV6-5; abundance: few; d_gene: NA
CDR3aa: CASRSGQGGVYEQYF; CDR3nt: TGCGCCAGCAGGTCCGGACAGGGGGGTGTCTACGAGCAGTACTTC; j_gene: TRBJ2-7; v_gene: TRBV5-1; abundance: few; d_gene: TRBD1
CDR3aa: CASSQERVNYGYTF; CDR3nt: TGCGCCAGCAGCCAAGAGAGGGTTAACTATGGCTACACCTTC; j_gene: TRBJ1-2; v_gene: TRBV4-3; abundance: NA; d_gene: NA
CDR3aa: CASSPQQELDYGYTF; CDR3nt: TGTGCCAGCAGCCCGCAACAGGAACTTGACTATGGCTACACCTTC; j_gene: TRBJ1-2; v_gene: TRBV7-2; abundance: few; d_gene: NA
CDR3aa: CASSDPSGVSYEQYF; CDR3nt: TGTGCCAGCAGTGACCCTAGCGGGGTGTCCTACGAGCAGTACTTC; j_gene: TRBJ2-7; v_gene: TRBV2; abundance: few; d_gene: TRBD2
CDR3aa: CSASKASGSVILSNEQFF; CDR3nt: TGCAGTGCTAGTAAGGCTAGCGGGAGTGTCATCCTCTCCAATGAGCAGTTCTTC; j_gene: TRBJ2-1; v_gene: TRBV20-1; abundance: few; d_gene: TRBD2
CDR3aa: CASSEGEGYSYEQYF; CDR3nt: TGCGCCAGCAGCGAGGGGGAAGGTTACTCCTACGAGCAGTACTTC; j_gene: TRBJ2-7; v_gene: TRBV4-1; abundance: NA; d_gene: NA
CDR3aa: CASSQRATAVQYF; CDR3nt: TGTGCCAGCAGCCAAAGGGCGACGGCGGTTCAGTACTTC; j_gene: TRBJ2-4; v_gene: TRBV5-6; abundance: NA; d_gene: NA
CDR3aa: CASSQQTGRETQYF; CDR3nt: TGTGCCAGCAGCCAACAGACAGGGCGGGAGACCCAGTACTTC; j_gene: TRBJ2-5; v_gene: TRBV4-2; abundance: few; d_gene: TRBD1
CDR3aa: CASSSGGEETQYF; CDR3nt: TGTGCCAGCAGCTCAGGGGGGGAAGAGACCCAGTACTTC; j_gene: TRBJ2-5; v_gene: TRBV11-2; abundance: many; d_gene: NA
CDR3aa: CASSLSGTSGGAEQFF; CDR3nt: TGTGCCAGCAGCTTGTCCGGGACTAGCGGGGGGGCGGAGCAGTTCTTC; j_gene: TRBJ2-1; v_gene: TRBV7-9; abundance: NA; d_gene: TRBD2
CDR3aa: CASSQEWAGSYEQYF; CDR3nt: TGCGCCAGCAGCCAAGAGTGGGCAGGGTCCTACGAGCAGTACTTC; j_gene: TRBJ2-7; v_gene: TRBV4-1; abundance: few; d_gene: NA
CDR3aa: CASSVNPGELFF; CDR3nt: TGTGCCAGCAGTGTTAACCCGGGGGAGCTGTTTTTT; j_gene: TRBJ2-2; v_gene: TRBV6-6; abundance: NA; d_gene: NA
CDR3aa: CASSPLGGNGYTF; CDR3nt: TGTGCCAGCAGCCCCCTCGGAGGAAACGGCTACACCTTC; j_gene: TRBJ1-2; v_gene: TRBV5-6; abundance: NA; d_gene: NA
CDR3aa: CASSAVRDSSYGYTF; CDR3nt: TGTGCCAGCAGCGCAGTCCGGGACAGTTCCTATGGCTACACCTTC; j_gene: TRBJ1-2; v_gene: TRBV9; abundance: NA; d_gene: TRBD1
CDR3aa: CASSKAGGLSTDTQYF; CDR3nt: TGCGCCAGCTCTAAGGCGGGGGGACTTAGCACAGATACGCAGTATTTT; j_gene: TRBJ2-3; v_gene: TRBV4-1; abundance: few; d_gene: TRBD2
CDR3aa: CASSVSPDGTQYF; CDR3nt: TGTGCCAGCAGCGTAAGCCCAGACGGGACCCAGTACTTC; j_gene: TRBJ2-5; v_gene: TRBV9; abundance: few; d_gene: NA
CDR3aa: CASSSERAGRLSTDTQYF; CDR3nt: TGTGCCAGCAGTTCGGAACGGGCGGGCCGCCTTAGCACAGATACGCAGTATTTT; j_gene: TRBJ2-3; v_gene: TRBV27; abundance: few; d_gene: NA
CDR3aa: CASSFGGGTEAFF; CDR3nt: TGCGCCAGCAGCTTCGGGGGGGGCACTGAAGCTTTCTTT; j_gene: TRBJ1-1; v_gene: TRBV5-1; abundance: few; d_gene: NA
CDR3aa: CASSGMTSGLYNEQFF; CDR3nt: TGCGCCAGCAGCGGAATGACTAGCGGGCTCTACAATGAGCAGTTCTTC; j_gene: TRBJ2-1; v_gene: TRBV5-1; abundance: few; d_gene: TRBD2
CDR3aa: CASSPGLTTYNEQFF; CDR3nt: TGTGCCAGCAGCCCCGGACTTACCACTTACAATGAGCAGTTCTTC; j_gene: TRBJ2-1; v_gene: TRBV13; abundance: NA; d_gene: NA
CDR3aa: CAIGGRSTDTQYF; CDR3nt: TGTGCCATCGGCGGCCGGAGCACAGATACGCAGTATTTT; j_gene: TRBJ2-3; v_gene: TRBV10-3; abundance: NA; d_gene: NA
CDR3aa: CASSYGTYTGELFF; CDR3nt: TGCGCCAGCAGCTACGGCACCTACACCGGGGAGCTGTTTTTT; j_gene: TRBJ2-2; v_gene: TRBV5-1; abundance: NA; d_gene: NA
CDR3aa: CASSLESSGGAGDTQYF; CDR3nt: TGTGCCAGCAGTTTGGAGTCTAGCGGGGGTGCCGGAGATACGCAGTATTTT; j_gene: TRBJ2-3; v_gene: TRBV28; abundance: NA; d_gene: TRBD2
CDR3aa: CASSVRDRLFDGYTF; CDR3nt: TGTGCCAGCAGCGTACGGGACAGGCTATTCGATGGCTACACCTTC; j_gene: TRBJ1-2; v_gene: TRBV9; abundance: NA; d_gene: TRBD1
CDR3aa: CASTSGAYGYTF; CDR3nt: TGTGCCAGTACATCGGGCGCCTATGGCTACACCTTC; j_gene: TRBJ1-2; v_gene: TRBV19; abundance: few; d_gene: NA
CDR3aa: CSARDLAGGASDTQYF; CDR3nt: TGCAGTGCTAGAGATCTGGCGGGGGGGGCCTCAGATACGCAGTATTTT; j_gene: TRBJ2-3; v_gene: TRBV20-1; abundance: many; d_gene: TRBD2